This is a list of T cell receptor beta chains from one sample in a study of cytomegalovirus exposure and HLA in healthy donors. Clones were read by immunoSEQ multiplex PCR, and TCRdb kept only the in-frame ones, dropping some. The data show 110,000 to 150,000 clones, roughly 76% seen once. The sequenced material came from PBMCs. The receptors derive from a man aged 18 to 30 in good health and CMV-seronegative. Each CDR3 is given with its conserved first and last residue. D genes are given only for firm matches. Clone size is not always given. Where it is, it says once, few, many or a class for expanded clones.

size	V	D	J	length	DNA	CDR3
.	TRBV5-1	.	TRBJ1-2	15	TGCGCCAGCAGCTTGTCCGCCGGTGCGCCCTATGGCTACACCTTC	CASSLSAGAPYGYTF
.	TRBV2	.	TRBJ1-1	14	TGTGCCAGCAGTGCTGTTCAGGGGCTCGCTGAGGCTTTCTTT	CASSAVQGLAEAFF
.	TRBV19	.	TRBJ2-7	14	TGTGCCACCAGCTACCCGGGCGGGTCCTACGAGCAGTACTTC	CATSYPGGSYEQYF
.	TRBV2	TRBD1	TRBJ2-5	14	TGTGCCAGCAGGGAGGGACAGGGCTGGGAGACCCAGTACTTC	CASREGQGWETQYF
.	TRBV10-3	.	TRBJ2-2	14	TGTGCCATTACCGGGACTGGGAACACCGGGGAGCTGTTTTTT	CAITGTGNTGELFF
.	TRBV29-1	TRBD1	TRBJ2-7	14	TGCAGCGTTGAATCGGACAGGGGGTATCTCGAGCAGTACTTC	CSVESDRGYLEQYF
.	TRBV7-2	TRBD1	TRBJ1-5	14	TGTGCCAGCAGCCCCCGACAGGGTGGTCAGCCCCAGCATTTT	CASSPRQGGQPQHF
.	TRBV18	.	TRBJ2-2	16	TGTGCCAGCTCACCCTTTGGGGGGAGTAACACCGGGGAGCTGTTTTTT	CASSPFGGSNTGELFF
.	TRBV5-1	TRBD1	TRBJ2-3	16	TGCGCCAGCAGTTGGGCGGACAGGGCCTACACAGATACGCAGTATTTT	CASSWADRAYTDTQYF
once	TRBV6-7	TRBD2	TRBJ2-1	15	TGTGCCAGCAGTTACCCGGGACTAGTCAACAATGAGCAGTTCTTC	CASSYPGLVNNEQFF
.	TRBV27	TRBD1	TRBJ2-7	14	TGTGCCAGCAGTTACTGGGACAGTCCCTACGAGCAGTACTTC	CASSYWDSPYEQYF
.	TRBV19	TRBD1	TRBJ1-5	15	TGTGCCAGTAGTACGGGACAGGGCCCTAATCAGCCCCAGCATTTT	CASSTGQGPNQPQHF
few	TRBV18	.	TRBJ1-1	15	TGTGCCAGCTCACCACGCTGGGGAGGTGACACTGAAGCTTTCTTT	CASSPRWGGDTEAFF
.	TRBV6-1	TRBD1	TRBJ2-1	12	TGTGCCAGCAGTGAAGCCGGGACAGACTCCCTCTTC	CASSEAGTDSLF
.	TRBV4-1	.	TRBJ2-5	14	TGCGCCAGCAGTCAGGGCGGCTACCAAGAGACCCAGTACTTC	CASSQGGYQETQYF